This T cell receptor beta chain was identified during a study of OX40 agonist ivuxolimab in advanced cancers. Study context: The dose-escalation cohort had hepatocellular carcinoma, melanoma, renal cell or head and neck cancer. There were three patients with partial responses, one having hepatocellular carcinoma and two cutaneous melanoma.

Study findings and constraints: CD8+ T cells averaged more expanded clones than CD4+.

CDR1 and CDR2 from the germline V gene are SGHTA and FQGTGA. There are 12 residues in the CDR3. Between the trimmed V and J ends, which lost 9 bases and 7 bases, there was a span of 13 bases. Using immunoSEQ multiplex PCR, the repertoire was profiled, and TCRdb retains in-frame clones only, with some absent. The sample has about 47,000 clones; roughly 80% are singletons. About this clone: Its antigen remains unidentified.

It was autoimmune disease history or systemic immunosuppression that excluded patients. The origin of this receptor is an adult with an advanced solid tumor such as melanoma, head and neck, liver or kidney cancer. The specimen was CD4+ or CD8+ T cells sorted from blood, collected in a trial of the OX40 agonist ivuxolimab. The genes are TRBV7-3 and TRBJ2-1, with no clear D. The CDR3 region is CASSIFANEQFF. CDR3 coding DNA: TGTGCCAGTAGTATATTTGCGAATGAGCAGTTCTTC.